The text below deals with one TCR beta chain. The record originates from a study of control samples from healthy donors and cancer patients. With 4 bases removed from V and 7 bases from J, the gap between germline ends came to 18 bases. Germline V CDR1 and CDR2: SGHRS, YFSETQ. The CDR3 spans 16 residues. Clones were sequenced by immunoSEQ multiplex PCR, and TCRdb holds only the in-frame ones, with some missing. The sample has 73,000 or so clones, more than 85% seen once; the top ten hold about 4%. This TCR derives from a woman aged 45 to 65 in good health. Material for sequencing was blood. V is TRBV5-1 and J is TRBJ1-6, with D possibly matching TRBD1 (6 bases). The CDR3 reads CASSELSGEWNSPLHF. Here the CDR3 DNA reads TGCGCCAGCAGCGAACTCTCAGGGGAATGGAATTCACCCCTCCACTTT.